The 15 T cell receptor beta chains below come from one sample, sequenced in a study of beta chain features in type 1 diabetes. General study findings and limits: Shortening of TCRB CDR3s, moderate but significant, appeared in all four CD4+ subsets of Type 1 diabetes patients.

Expressed TCRB transcripts were sequenced, since all the RNA that had been isolated was reverse transcribed. Measured with immunoSEQ multiplex PCR; TCRdb has only the in-frame clones, and not every one. The data contain nearly 700,000 clones, 10% to 15% of them seen just once; the ten biggest clones take up roughly 0.022%. Their antigen targets remain unknown. The specimen was naive CD4+ T cells from blood. The receptors shown here come from a young man with type 1 diabetes.

The rearrangement links TRBV6-6 to TRBJ2-2; TRBD1 matches 7 bases. Germline CDR1 MNHNY, CDR2 SVGAGI (reference sequence). The CDR3 has 14 amino acids. The J segment lost 3 bases and the V segment lost 6 bases, leaving 4 bases of the junction unmatched. The CDR3 region has the DNA TGTGCCAGCAGGACAGGGTTACACACCGGGGAGCTGTTTTTT. It codes for CASRTGLHTGELFF.

This clone was seen a few times. This chain connects TRBV10-3 to TRBJ1-2; D possibly corresponds to TRBD1 (5 bases). CDR3 length equals 14 residues. The ends were cut back, 3 bases at V and 6 bases at J, with 14 bases in the middle. The V gene's germline CDR1 is ENHRY and CDR2 SYGVKD. In DNA, the CDR3 is TGTGCCATCAGTGACAGACAGCAGACTGATGGCTACACCTTC. Translation: CAISDRQQTDGYTF.

In this sample, this clone turned up a few times. This CDR3 is CAWSVSGRPSGNTIYF. The CDR3 DNA reads TGTGCCTGGAGTGTATCTGGCAGGCCCTCTGGAAACACCATATATTTT. The V call is TRBV30, the J call TRBJ1-3, with no clear D. V was clipped by 0 bases and J by 0 bases, with 12 bases between them. Germline-derived CDR1 and CDR2 are GTSNPN and SVGIG (reference sequence). The CDR3 consists of 16 residues. Using reference TRBV30 and TRBJ1-3 for the parts outside the CDR3, the full variable domain is SQTIHQWPATLVQPVGSPLSLECTVEGTSNPNLYWYRQAAGRGLQLLFYSVGIGQISSEVPQNLSASRPQDRQFILSSKKLLLSDSGFYLCAWSVSGRPSGNTIYFGEGSWLTVV.

This rearrangement joins TRBV7-7 to TRBJ2-2, with D possibly TRBD2 on 5 matching bases. CDR1 is SSHAT, CDR2 FNYEAQ, per germline (reference sequence). The CDR3 runs 13 residues. The CDR3 region has the DNA TGTGCTACTCCCCTGCGGGACACCGGGGAGCTGTTTTTT. This sequence encodes CATPLRDTGELFF. The variable domain in full, completed from reference TRBV7-7 and TRBJ2-2, reads GAGVSQSPRYKVTKRGQDVTLRCDPISSHATLYWYQQALGQGPEFLTYFNYEAQPDKSGLPSDRFSAERPEGSISTLTIQRTEQRDSAMYRCATPLRDTGELFFGEGSRLTVL.

Concerning this clone: Other DNA sequences in this sample translate to the same CDR3. The chain joins TRBV30 to TRBJ2-7; D is possibly TRBD1 (6 bases). The germline V gene has CDR1 GTSNPN and CDR2 SVGIG (reference sequence). The length of the CDR3 is 11 residues. V dropped 1 base and J dropped 6 bases, with 7 bases sitting between them. The CDR3 is CAWSGGGEQYF. Here the CDR3 DNA reads TGTGCCTGGAGTGGAGGGGGCGAGCAGTACTTC.

This clone showed up just a few times. This chain connects TRBV19 to TRBJ1-1; D may be TRBD1 (6 bases). CDR1 LNHDA and CDR2 SQIVND come from the germline V gene (reference sequence). V was trimmed by 5 bases and J by 7 bases, leaving 23 bases between them. This CDR3 comprises 16 residues. The CDR3 protein is CASSPAQGLAPYEAFF. The CDR3 bases are TGTGCCAGTAGTCCTGCACAGGGTCTGGCCCCCTATGAAGCTTTCTTT. The whole variable domain, remainder taken from reference TRBV19 and TRBJ1-1, is DGGITQSPKYLFRKEGQNVTLSCEQNLNHDAMYWYRQDPGQGLRLIYYSQIVNDFQKGDIAEGYSVSREKKESFPLTVTSAQKNPTAFYLCASSPAQGLAPYEAFFGQGTRLTVV.

The rearrangement links TRBV19 to TRBJ1-1; D is perhaps TRBD1 (5 bases). The CDR3 covers 13 residues. The V end was cut by 6 bases, the J end by 1 base, with 9 bases between. In germline, CDR1 is LNHDA, CDR2 SQIVND (reference sequence). CDR3 sequence: CASSLRGNTEAFF. The CDR3 coding sequence is TGTGCCAGTAGCCTAAGGGGGAACACTGAAGCTTTCTTT.

The chain uses TRBV18 and TRBJ1-5, with a possible D match to TRBD1 (5 bases). This CDR3 has 13 amino acids. Deletions cut 5 bases from V and 5 bases from J, with 10 bases between. Germline CDR1 KGHSH, CDR2 LQKENI. The CDR3 region has the DNA TGTGCCAGCTCATCGACAGAGGATCAGCCCCAGCATTTT. Protein sequence: CASSSTEDQPQHF.

The chain combines TRBV4-1 with TRBJ1-1, with 7 bases aligning to TRBD1. The CDR3 is made up of 17 amino acids. CDR1 is MGHRA, CDR2 YSYEKL, per germline. Unmatched junction bases numbered 14, after V lost 1 base and J lost 6 bases. CDR3: CASSQVGIHRGTAEAFF. DNA of the CDR3: TGCGCCAGCAGCCAAGTCGGAATACACAGGGGAACGGCTGAAGCTTTCTTT.

The J gene is TRBJ2-7, the V gene TRBV2, with 7 bases identical to TRBD2. Germline values: CDR1 SNHLY, CDR2 FYNNEI. V shed 6 bases and J 3 bases; nucleotides not matched to a gene: 8. This CDR3 has 14 amino acids. The CDR3: CASRERGGGYEQYF. In nucleotides, the CDR3 is TGTGCCAGCAGGGAGCGGGGTGGCGGCTACGAGCAGTACTTC.

The V call is TRBV18, the J call TRBJ1-4, with D tentatively TRBD1 (5 bases). V dropped 0 bases and J dropped 8 bases, with 10 bases sitting between them. Germline CDR1 reads KGHSH; CDR2 reads LQKENI. The CDR3 covers 14 residues. The CDR3 DNA reads TGTGCCAGCTCACCACCGGGACCGCGGGAAAAACTGTTTTTT. Translating it yields CASSPPGPREKLFF.

The genes are TRBV6-6 and TRBJ2-7; D perhaps matches TRBD1 (5 bases). The germline V and J ends were trimmed by 7 bases and 2 bases, with 9 bases remaining between them. The germline CDR1 and CDR2 sequences are MNHNY and SVGAGI (reference sequence). The CDR3 is 12 amino acids. CDR3 residues: CASKPGPYEQYF. The DNA for the CDR3 is TGTGCCAGCAAGCCAGGGCCCTACGAGCAGTACTTC.

The sample holds a few counts of this clone. Other DNA sequences in this specimen translate into the identical CDR3. The chain is built from TRBV30 and TRBJ2-3, with 7 nucleotides matching TRBD1. V shed 4 bases and J 5 bases; nucleotides not matched to a gene: 0. Germline V CDR1 and CDR2: GTSNPN, SVGIG (reference sequence). The CDR3 runs to 11 residues. This chain's CDR3 is CAWTGGDTQYF. The CDR3 DNA reads TGTGCCTGGACAGGGGGAGATACGCAGTATTTT.

This clone was observed a few times. The CDR3 loop is CASVVAGFGTDTQYF. The DNA for the CDR3 is TGTGCCAGCGTTGTAGCGGGCTTTGGCACAGATACGCAGTATTTT. This rearrangement joins TRBV2 to TRBJ2-3, with TRBD2 matching over 7 bases. This CDR3 contains 15 residues. The germline V gene encodes CDR1 SNHLY and CDR2 FYNNEI. Trimming at V came to 8 bases and at J to 1 base, leaving 9 bases not matched to a gene.

This clone was counted only a few times. This rearrangement joins TRBV4-1 to TRBJ1-2, with 8 bases that match TRBD1. Trimming took 2 bases from V and 4 from J; bases not matched to a gene: 12. Germline lookup yields CDR1 MGHRA and CDR2 YSYEKL. CDR3 size: 17 residues. CDR3 in amino acids: CASSQNTGQARVYGYTF. In DNA form, the CDR3 reads TGCGCCAGCAGCCAAAACACGGGACAGGCCCGAGTCTATGGCTACACCTTC.